This T cell receptor (beta chain) was captured in a study of post-analysis software for immune sequencing data. About the study: The patients showed relapsing-remitting, secondary progressive and progressive-relapsing multiple sclerosis courses.

Study-level points and caveats: TRBV5-6, TRBV5-1 and TRBV20-1 were among roughly 5 TRBV segments more frequent in patients than controls. Same-batch preparations were strongly co-clustered by F measure. Comparison with controls showed significantly lower normalized Chao1 diversity in multiple sclerosis patients.

Tagging with unique molecular identifiers was a feature of the TCR beta cDNA libraries. TCRdb re-derived calls from the PCR reads in MiXCR, one entry per CDR3 protein. The sample holds 650,000 to 850,000 distinct CDR3 sequences, approximately 44% seen once. Comment on this clonotype: Its antigen is still unknown.

This CDR3 region has 11 residues. Germline lookup yields CDR1 SQVTM and CDR2 ANQGSEA. V usage is TRBV29-1 and J usage is TRBJ2-4; the D gene is possibly TRBD2 (5 bases). The J call is uncertain, as TRBJ2-7 better fits the DNA end. This TCR derives from a girl aged 5-17 years with multiple sclerosis. Sequencing was done on a sample of blood. The CDR3 sequence: CSVYGSGEQYF. The CDR3 DNA reads TGCAGCGTTTATGGCAGCGGCGAGCAGTACTTC.